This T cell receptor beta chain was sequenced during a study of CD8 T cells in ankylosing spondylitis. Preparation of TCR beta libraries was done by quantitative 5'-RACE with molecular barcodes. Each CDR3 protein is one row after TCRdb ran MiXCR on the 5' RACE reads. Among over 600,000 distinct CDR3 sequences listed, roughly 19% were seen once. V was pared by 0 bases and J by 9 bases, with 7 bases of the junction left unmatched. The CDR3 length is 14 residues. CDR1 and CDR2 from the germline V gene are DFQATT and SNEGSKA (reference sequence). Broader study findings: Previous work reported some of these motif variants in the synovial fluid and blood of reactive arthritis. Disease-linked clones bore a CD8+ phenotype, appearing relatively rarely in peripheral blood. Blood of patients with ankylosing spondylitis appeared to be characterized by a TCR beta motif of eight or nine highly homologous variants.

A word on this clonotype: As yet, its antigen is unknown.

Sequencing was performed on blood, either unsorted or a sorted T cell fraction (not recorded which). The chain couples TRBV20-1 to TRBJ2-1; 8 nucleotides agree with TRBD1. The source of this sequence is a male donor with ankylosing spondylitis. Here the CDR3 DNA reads TGCAGTGCTAGAGAGGGGCAGGGGGCGACTGAGCAGTTCTTC. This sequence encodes CSAREGQGATEQFF.